This T cell receptor (beta chain) was observed in a study of blood T cell repertoires in COVID-19. Some clones are missing from TCRdb's copy, which holds only in-frame ones; the method was immunoSEQ multiplex PCR. There are 120,000 or so clones in the sample; 65% to 90% occur only once, and about 15% lies in the top ten. The J segment lost 1 base and the V segment lost 7 bases, leaving 6 bases of the junction unmatched. The CDR3 extends over 14 amino acids. Germline assignment: CDR1 LNHDA and CDR2 SQIVND (reference sequence). The V and J genes are TRBV19 and TRBJ2-7, with TRBD1 matching 8 bases. Sequenced sample: peripheral blood. This receptor was obtained from a woman aged 60 to 75 with acute or convalescent COVID-19. As DNA, the CDR3 is TGTGCCAGTACAAAAGACAGGGGATCCTACGAGCAGTACTTC. It codes for CASTKDRGSYEQYF.